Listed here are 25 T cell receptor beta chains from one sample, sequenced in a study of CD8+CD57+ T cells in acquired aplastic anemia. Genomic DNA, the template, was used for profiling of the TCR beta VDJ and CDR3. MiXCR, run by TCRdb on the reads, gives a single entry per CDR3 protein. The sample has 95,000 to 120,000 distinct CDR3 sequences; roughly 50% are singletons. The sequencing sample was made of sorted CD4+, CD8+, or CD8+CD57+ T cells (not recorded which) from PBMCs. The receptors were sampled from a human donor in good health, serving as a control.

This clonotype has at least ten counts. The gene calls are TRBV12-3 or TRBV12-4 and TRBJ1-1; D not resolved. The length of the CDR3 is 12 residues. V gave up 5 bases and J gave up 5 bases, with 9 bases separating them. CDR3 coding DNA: TGTGCCAGCAGTCCAAGGGTGACTGAAGCTTTCTTT. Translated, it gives CASSPRVTEAFF.

CDR3 protein: CATSDLGLGIQETQYF. As DNA, the CDR3 is TGTGCCACCAGTGATTTGGGACTAGGGATCCAAGAGACCCAGTACTTC. The genes are TRBV24-1 and TRBJ2-5, with 7 bases aligning to TRBD2. Trimming at V came to 0 bases and at J to 1 base, leaving 4 bases not matched to a gene. Germline assignment: CDR1 KGHDR and CDR2 SFDVKD. The CDR3 length is 16 residues.

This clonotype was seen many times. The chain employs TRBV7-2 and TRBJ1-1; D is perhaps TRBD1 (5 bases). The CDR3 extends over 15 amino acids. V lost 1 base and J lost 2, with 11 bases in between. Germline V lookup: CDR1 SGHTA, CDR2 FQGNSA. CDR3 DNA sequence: TGTGCCAGCAGCTTAGGGTGGGGGGTAAACACTGAAGCTTTCTTT. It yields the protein CASSLGWGVNTEAFF.

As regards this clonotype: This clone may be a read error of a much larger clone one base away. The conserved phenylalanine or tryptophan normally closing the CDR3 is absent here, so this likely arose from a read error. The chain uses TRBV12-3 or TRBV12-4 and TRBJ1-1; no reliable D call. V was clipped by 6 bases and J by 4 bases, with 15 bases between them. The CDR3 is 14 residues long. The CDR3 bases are TGTGCCAGCAGCGTGGGGTTCGGTGTCACTGAAGCTTTCCTT. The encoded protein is CASSVGFGVTEAFL.

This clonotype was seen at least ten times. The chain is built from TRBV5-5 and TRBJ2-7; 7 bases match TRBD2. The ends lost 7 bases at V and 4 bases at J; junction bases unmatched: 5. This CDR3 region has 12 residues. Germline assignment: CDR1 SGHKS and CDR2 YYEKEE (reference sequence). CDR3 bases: TGTGCCAGCTCCCCCGGGGGGTACGAGCAGTACTTC. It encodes CASSPGGYEQYF.

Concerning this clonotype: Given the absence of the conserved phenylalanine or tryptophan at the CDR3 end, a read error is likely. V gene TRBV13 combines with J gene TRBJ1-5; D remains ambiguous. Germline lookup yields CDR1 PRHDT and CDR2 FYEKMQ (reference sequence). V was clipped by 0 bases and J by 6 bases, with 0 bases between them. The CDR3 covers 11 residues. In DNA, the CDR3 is TGTGCCAGCAGCTTAGGTCAGCCCCAGCATTCT. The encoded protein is CASSLGQPQHS.

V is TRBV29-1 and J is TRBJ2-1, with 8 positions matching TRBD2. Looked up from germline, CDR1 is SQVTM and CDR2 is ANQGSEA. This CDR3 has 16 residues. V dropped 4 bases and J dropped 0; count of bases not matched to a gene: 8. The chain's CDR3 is CSVGGGRSSSYNEQFF. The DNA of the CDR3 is TGCAGCGTTGGTGGCGGGAGGTCGAGCTCCTACAATGAGCAGTTCTTC.

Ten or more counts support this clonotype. CDR3 sequence reads: CASSLDSFYEQYF. The CDR3 coding sequence is TGTGCCAGCAGTTTGGACAGTTTCTACGAGCAGTACTTC. This chain links TRBV27 with TRBJ2-7; D perhaps matches TRBD1 (6 bases). Trimming pared 3 bases from V and 3 bases from J, leaving 9 bases between. The CDR3 extends over 13 amino acids. Germline V CDR1 and CDR2: MNHEY, SMNVEV (reference sequence).

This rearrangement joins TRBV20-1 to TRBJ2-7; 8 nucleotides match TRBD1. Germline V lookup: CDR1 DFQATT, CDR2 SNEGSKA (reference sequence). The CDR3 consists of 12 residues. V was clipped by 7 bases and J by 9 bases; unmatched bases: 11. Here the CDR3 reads CSGTGTGPVQYF. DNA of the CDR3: TGCAGTGGTACCGGGACAGGACCTGTGCAGTACTTC.

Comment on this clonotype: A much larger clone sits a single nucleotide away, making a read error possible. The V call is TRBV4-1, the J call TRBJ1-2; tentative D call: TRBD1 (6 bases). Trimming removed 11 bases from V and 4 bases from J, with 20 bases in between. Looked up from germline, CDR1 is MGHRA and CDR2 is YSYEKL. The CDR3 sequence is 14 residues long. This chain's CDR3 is CAGGQQGIGYGYTF. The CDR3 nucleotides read TGCGCCGGCGGTCAACAGGGAATCGGCTATGGCTACACCTTC.

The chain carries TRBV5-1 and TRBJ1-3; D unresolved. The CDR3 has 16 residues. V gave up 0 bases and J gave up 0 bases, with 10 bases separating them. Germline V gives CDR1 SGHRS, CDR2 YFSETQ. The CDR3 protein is CASSLERQSSGNTIYF. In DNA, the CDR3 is TGCGCCAGCAGCTTGGAGCGTCAGTCCTCTGGAAACACCATATATTTT.

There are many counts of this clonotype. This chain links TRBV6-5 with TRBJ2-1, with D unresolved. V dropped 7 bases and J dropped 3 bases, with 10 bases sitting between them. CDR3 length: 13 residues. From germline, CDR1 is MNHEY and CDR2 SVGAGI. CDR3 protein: CASNKEDYNEQFF. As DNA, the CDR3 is TGTGCCAGCAATAAAGAAGACTACAATGAGCAGTTCTTC.

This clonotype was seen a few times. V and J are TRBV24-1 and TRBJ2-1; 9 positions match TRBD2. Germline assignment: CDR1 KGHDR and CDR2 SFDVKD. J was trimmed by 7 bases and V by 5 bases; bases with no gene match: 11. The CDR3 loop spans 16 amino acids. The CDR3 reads CATSATSGTKGNEQFF. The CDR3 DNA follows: TGTGCCACCAGTGCGACTAGCGGTACGAAGGGGAATGAGCAGTTCTTC.

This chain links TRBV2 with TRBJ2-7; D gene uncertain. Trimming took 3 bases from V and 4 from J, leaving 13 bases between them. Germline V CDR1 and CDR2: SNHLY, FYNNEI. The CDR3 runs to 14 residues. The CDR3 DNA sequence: TGTGCCAGCAGTGACGCTAGAAAAGGGTACGAGCAGTACTTC. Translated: CASSDARKGYEQYF.

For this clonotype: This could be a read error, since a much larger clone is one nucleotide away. The CDR3 nucleotides are TGTGCCAGCAGTTACTCCGGCGGACTCTCTGGAAGCACCATATATTTT. Translating it yields CASSYSGGLSGSTIYF. J is TRBJ1-3 and V is TRBV6-5; D is undetermined. Germline CDR1 and CDR2: MNHEY and SVGAGI. CDR3 length: 16 amino acids.

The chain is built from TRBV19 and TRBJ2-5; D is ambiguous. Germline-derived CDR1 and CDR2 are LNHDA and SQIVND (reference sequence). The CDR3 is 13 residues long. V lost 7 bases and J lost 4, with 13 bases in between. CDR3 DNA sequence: TGTGCCAGTACCTCAGACTTCAGAGAGACCCAGTACTTC. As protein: CASTSDFRETQYF.

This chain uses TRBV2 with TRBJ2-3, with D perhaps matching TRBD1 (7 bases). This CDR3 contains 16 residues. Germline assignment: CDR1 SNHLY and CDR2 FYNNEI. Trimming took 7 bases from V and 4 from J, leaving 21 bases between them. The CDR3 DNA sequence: TGTGCCAGCAACACAGCGCGGGACAGCCCCTCAGATACGCAGTATTTT. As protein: CASNTARDSPSDTQYF. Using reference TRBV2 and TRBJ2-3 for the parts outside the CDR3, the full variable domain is EPEVTQTPSHQVTQMGQEVILRCVPISNHLYFYWYRQILGQKVEFLVSFYNNEISEKSEIFDDQFSVERPDGSNFTLKIRSTKLEDSAMYFCASNTARDSPSDTQYFGPGTRLTVL.

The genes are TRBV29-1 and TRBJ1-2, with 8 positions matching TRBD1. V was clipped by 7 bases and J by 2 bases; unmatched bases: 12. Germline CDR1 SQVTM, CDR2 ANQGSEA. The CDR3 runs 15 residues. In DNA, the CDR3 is TGCAGCGCCGGGACAGGAGGTTTGAAGAACTATGGCTACACCTTC. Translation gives CSAGTGGLKNYGYTF.

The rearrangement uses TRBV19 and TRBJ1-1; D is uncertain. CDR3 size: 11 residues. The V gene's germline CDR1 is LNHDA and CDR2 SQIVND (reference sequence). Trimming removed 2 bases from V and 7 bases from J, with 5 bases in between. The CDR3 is CASSISYEAFF. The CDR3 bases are TGTGCCAGTAGTATAAGTTATGAAGCTTTCTTT.

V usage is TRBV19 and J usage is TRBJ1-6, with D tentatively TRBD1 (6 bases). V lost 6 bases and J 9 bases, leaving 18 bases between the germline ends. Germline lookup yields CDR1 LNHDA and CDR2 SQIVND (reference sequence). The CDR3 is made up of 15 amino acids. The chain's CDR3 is CASSTPGVGPSPLHF. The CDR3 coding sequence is TGTGCCAGTAGCACCCCAGGGGTTGGTCCTTCACCCCTCCACTTT. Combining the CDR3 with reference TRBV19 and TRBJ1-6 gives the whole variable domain DGGITQSPKYLFRKEGQNVTLSCEQNLNHDAMYWYRQDPGQGLRLIYYSQIVNDFQKGDIAEGYSVSREKKESFPLTVTSAQKNPTAFYLCASSTPGVGPSPLHFGNGTRLTVT.

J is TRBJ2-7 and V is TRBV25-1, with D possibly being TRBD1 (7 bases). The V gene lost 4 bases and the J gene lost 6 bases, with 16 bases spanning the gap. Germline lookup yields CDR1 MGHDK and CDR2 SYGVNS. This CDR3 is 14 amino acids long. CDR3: CASSVATGTFEQYF. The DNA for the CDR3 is TGTGCCAGCAGTGTTGCGACAGGGACTTTCGAGCAGTACTTC.

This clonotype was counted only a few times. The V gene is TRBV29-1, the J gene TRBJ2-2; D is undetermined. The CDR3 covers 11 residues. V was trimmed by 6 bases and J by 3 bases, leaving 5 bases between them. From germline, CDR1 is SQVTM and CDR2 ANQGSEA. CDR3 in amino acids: CSVADTGELFF. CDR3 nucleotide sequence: TGCAGCGTCGCCGACACCGGGGAGCTGTTTTTT.

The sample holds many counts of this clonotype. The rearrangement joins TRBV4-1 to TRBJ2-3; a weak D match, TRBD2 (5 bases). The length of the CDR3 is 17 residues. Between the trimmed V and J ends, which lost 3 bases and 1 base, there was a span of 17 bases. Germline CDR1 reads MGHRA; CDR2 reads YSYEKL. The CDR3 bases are TGCGCCAGCAGCCATTCCGGGGAATTGGTCGGCACAGATACGCAGTATTTT. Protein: CASSHSGELVGTDTQYF.

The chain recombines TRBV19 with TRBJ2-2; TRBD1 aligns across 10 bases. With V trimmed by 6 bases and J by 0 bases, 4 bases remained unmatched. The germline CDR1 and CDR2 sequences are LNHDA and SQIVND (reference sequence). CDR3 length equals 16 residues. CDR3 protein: CASSPGTGANTGELFF. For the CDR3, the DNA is TGTGCCAGTAGCCCGGGGACAGGGGCGAACACCGGGGAGCTGTTTTTT.

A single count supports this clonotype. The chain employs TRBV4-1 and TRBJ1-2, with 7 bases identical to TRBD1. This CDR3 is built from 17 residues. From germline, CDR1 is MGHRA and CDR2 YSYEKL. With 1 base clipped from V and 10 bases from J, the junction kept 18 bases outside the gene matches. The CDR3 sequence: CASSQAGGAFMATPYTF. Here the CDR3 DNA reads TGCGCCAGCAGCCAAGCAGGGGGGGCCTTTATGGCTACCCCCTACACCTTC.